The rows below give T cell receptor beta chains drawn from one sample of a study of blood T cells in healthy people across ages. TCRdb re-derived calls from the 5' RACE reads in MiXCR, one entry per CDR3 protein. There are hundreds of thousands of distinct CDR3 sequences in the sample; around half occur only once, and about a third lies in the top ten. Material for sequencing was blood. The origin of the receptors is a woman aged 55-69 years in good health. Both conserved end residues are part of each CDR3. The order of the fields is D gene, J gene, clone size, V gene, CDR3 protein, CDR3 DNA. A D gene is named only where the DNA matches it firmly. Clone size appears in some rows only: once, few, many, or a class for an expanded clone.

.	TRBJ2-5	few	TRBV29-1	CSVESGEETQYF	TGCAGCGTTGAATCGGGGGAAGAGACCCAGTACTTC
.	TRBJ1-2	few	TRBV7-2	CASSLGARSDYTF	TGTGCCAGCAGCTTAGGCGCGAGGAGCGACTACACCTTC
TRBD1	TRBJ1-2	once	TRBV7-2	CASSWNGQGNYGYTF	TGTGCCAGCAGCTGGAACGGACAGGGGAACTATGGCTACACCTTC
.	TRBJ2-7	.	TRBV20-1	CSARRTLGSYEQYF	TGCAGTGCTAGGAGGACCTTGGGAAGCTACGAGCAGTACTTC
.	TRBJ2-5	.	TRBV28	CASSSEVLGDQETQYF	TGTGCCAGCAGTAGTGAGGTCCTGGGGGATCAAGAGACCCAGTACTTC
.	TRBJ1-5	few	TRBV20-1	CSARGRDGYQPQHF	TGCAGTGCTAGAGGCCGGGACGGATATCAGCCCCAGCATTTT
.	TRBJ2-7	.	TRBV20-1	CSAREPTVREQYF	TGCAGTGCTAGAGAACCGACCGTCCGCGAGCAGTACTTC
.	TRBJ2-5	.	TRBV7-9	CASSLARAPISLETQYF	TGTGCCAGCAGCTTAGCGCGGGCTCCCATATCCTTAGAGACCCAGTACTTC
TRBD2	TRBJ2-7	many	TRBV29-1	CSVWGGDKDEQYF	TGCAGCGTCTGGGGGGGGGATAAGGACGAGCAGTACTTC
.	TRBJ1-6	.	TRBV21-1	CASSKGVGRDNSPLHF	TGTGCCAGCAGCAAAGGGGTCGGCAGGGATAATTCACCCCTCCACTTT
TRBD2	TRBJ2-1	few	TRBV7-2	CASSFSGTTSYNEQFF	TGTGCCAGCAGCTTTAGCGGGACGACTTCCTACAATGAGCAGTTCTTC
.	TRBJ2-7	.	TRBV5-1	CASSLTGKGPYEQYF	TGCGCCAGCAGCTTGACAGGGAAGGGCCCCTACGAGCAGTACTTC
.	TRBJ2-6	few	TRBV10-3	CAISDRVSGANVLTF	TGTGCCATCAGTGATAGGGTCTCTGGGGCCAACGTCCTGACTTTC
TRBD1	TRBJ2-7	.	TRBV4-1	CASSQAPDRGGEQYF	TGCGCCAGCAGCCAAGCTCCGGACAGGGGGGGCGAGCAGTACTTC
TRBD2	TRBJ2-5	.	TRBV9	CASSEGGLGQYF	TGTGCCAGCAGCGAGGGAGGACTAGGGCAGTACTTC
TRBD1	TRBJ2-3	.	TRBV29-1	CSVATGVTDTQYF	TGCAGCGTCGCGACAGGGGTGACAGATACGCAGTATTTT
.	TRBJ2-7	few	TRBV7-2	CASSGSIYEQYF	TGTGCCAGCAGCGGCTCAATCTACGAGCAGTACTTC
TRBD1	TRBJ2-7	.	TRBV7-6	CASSPLAGGSYEQYF	TGTGCCAGCAGCCCCCTGGCAGGGGGCTCTTACGAGCAGTACTTC
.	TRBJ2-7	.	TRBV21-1	CASSKDRWDYREHEQYF	TGTGCCAGCAGCAAAGACCGCTGGGATTACAGGGAACACGAGCAGTACTTC
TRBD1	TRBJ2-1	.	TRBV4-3	CASSQGAPGQGVDEQFF	TGCGCCAGCAGCCAAGGTGCCCCGGGACAGGGAGTCGATGAGCAGTTCTTC
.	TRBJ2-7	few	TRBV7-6	CASSFEQGYSYEQYF	TGTGCCAGCAGCTTTGAACAGGGCTATTCCTACGAGCAGTACTTC
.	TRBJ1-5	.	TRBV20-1	CSAREGAGYSNQPQHF	TGCAGTGCTAGAGAGGGGGCCGGTTATAGCAATCAGCCCCAGCATTTT
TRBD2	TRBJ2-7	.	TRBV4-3	CASSQYLAGSNYEQYF	TGCGCCAGCAGCCAATATCTAGCGGGGTCGAACTACGAGCAGTACTTC
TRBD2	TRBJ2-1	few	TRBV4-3	CASSQTSGTSMFF	TGCGCCAGCAGCCAAACGTCCGGGACTAGCATGTTCTTC
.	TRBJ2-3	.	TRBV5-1	CASSSRLSGGTDTQYF	TGCGCCAGCAGCTCGCGACTTAGCGGAGGCACAGATACGCAGTATTTT